The entry below describes one T cell receptor beta chain. Looked up from germline, CDR1 is SGHRS and CDR2 is YFSETQ. CDR3 length equals 15 residues. V shed 4 bases and J shed 0 bases, with 10 bases lying between them. This sample is part of a study of cytomegalovirus exposure and HLA in healthy donors. In the PCR, 60 Vbeta and 13 Jbeta primers were used. The method was immunoSEQ multiplex PCR; TCRdb's version includes in-frame clones alone and lacks a portion of them. The top ten hold 6.5% of the sample, which has 150,000 to 250,000 clones, roughly four fifths seen once. The chain is built from TRBV5-1 and TRBJ2-2; possibly TRBD1 for D (5 bases). Sequenced: PBMCs. This clonotype was sampled from a woman aged 50 to 65 in good health and CMV-seropositive. The CDR3 DNA follows: TGCGCCAGCAGCGAACAGGAAACGAACACCGGGGAGCTGTTTTTT. It is translated as CASSEQETNTGELFF.